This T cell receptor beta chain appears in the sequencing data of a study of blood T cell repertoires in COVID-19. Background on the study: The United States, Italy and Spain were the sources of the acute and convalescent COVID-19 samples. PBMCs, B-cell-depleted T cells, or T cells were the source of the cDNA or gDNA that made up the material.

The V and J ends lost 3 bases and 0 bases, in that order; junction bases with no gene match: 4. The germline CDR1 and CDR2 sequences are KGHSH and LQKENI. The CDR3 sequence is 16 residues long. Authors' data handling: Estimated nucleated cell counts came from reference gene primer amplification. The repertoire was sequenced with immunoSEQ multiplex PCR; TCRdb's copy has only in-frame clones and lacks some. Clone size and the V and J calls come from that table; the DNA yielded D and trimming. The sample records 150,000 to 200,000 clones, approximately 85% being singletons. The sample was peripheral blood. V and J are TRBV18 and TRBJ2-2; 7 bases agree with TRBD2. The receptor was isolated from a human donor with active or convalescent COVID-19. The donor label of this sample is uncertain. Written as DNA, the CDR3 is TGTGCCAGCTCACCGGGGAGGGGCGCGAACACCGGGGAGCTGTTTTTT. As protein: CASSPGRGANTGELFF.